This T cell receptor (beta chain) was identified in a study of blood T cell repertoires in COVID-19. Study summary: T cells, B-cell-depleted T cells, or PBMCs supplied cDNA or gDNA.

The CDR3 has 15 residues. Germline CDR1 is LGHNA and CDR2 is YSLEER. Unmatched junction bases numbered 7, after V lost 4 bases and J lost 7 bases. The repertoire was sequenced with immunoSEQ multiplex PCR; TCRdb's copy has only in-frame clones and lacks some. This sample has approximately 82,000 clones, with around nine tenths found just once. The participants were between about 18 and 89 years old and came from some 25 US areas. Sequenced: PBMCs or T cells enriched from blood (not recorded which). The chain couples TRBV4-3 to TRBJ2-1; 10 positions match TRBD1. The sequence came from a woman between 45 and 65 years old with acute COVID-19. CDR3 region: CASSRGTGVTNEQFF. The CDR3, as DNA: TGCGCCAGCAGCCGGGGGACAGGGGTAACAAATGAGCAGTTCTTC.